Listed here are 6 T cell receptor beta chains from one sample, sequenced in a study of T-cell reconstitution after alpha-beta-depleted transplantation in children. Researchers prepared the TCRbeta library using unique molecular identifiers, the study reports. MiXCR, applied by TCRdb to the PCR reads, yields one record per CDR3 protein. The sample has about 16,000 distinct CDR3 sequences; 4.5% to 6% are singletons. Sequences were derived from PBMCs, sampled before TCRalphabeta/CD19-depleted stem cell transplant. The source is a boy between 5 and 17 years old with acute lymphoblastic leukemia, due to receive a stem cell transplant.

This clonotype has a count of ten or more. The chain recombines TRBV4-3 with TRBJ2-6; no clear D gene. The length of the CDR3 is 16 residues. Germline-derived CDR1 and CDR2 are LGHNA and YSLEER. V was shortened by 2 bases and J by 0 bases, with 8 bases between the two germline ends. CDR3 DNA: TGCGCCAGCAGCCAACCCTACCCCTCTGGGGCCAACGTCCTGACTTTC. It yields the protein CASSQPYPSGANVLTF.

This clonotype occurred many times. The chain recombines TRBV27 with TRBJ2-7; the match to TRBD1 covers 7 bases. The V gene end was trimmed by 6 bases and the J gene end by 5 bases; junction bases not matched to a gene: 10. Germline CDR1 and CDR2: MNHEY and SMNVEV (reference sequence). There are 14 residues in the CDR3. CDR3 amino acids: CASRLIHRGHEQYF. CDR3 bases: TGTGCCAGCAGACTTATCCACAGGGGCCACGAGCAGTACTTC.

This clonotype came up many times. The gene calls are TRBV7-2 and TRBJ2-5, with D possibly being TRBD1 or TRBD2 (5 bases each). V was cut by 4 bases and J by 5 bases, with 14 bases left in between. The CDR3 totals 14 residues. In germline, CDR1 is SGHTA, CDR2 FQGNSA. The CDR3 DNA reads TGTGCCAGCAGCTACCGGGGCACCCGTGAGACCCAGTACTTC. As protein: CASSYRGTRETQYF.

The sample holds many counts of this clonotype. The chain uses TRBV19 and TRBJ2-7, with D perhaps TRBD2 (6 bases). The germline gives CDR1 LNHDA, CDR2 SQIVND (reference sequence). With 3 bases removed from V and 11 bases from J, the gap between germline ends came to 17 bases. There are 13 residues in the CDR3. The DNA of the CDR3 is TGTGCCAGTAGTATCCGGGACGGGGGTGAGAAGTACTTC. It specifies CASSIRDGGEKYF.

This clonotype was observed at least ten times. The V call is TRBV6-5, the J call TRBJ1-5; possibly TRBD1 for D (5 bases). The V and J ends lost 4 bases and 5 bases respectively, with 12 bases between them. This CDR3 comprises 14 residues. Germline CDR1 is MNHEY and CDR2 is SVGAGI. CDR3 residues: CASSFGAGHQPQHF. CDR3 bases: TGTGCCAGCAGTTTTGGGGCAGGGCATCAGCCCCAGCATTTT.

By frequency in the sample, this clonotype is medium-sized. This chain joins TRBV20-1 and TRBJ2-7; possibly TRBD2 for D (5 bases). V was pared by 4 bases and J by 9 bases, with 25 bases between. This CDR3 region has 15 residues. Germline values: CDR1 DFQATT, CDR2 SNEGSKA (reference sequence). The CDR3 region is CSANPGKKVYEGQYF. In DNA form, the CDR3 reads TGCAGTGCTAACCCCGGGAAGAAGGTCTACGAAGGGCAGTACTTC.